These 11 T cell receptor beta chains were all obtained from the same sample, sequenced in a study of cytomegalovirus exposure and HLA in healthy donors (dated by TCRdb to 2015 to 2018). Receptors were amplified or captured by the immunoSEQ multiplex PCR assay. A mixture of 60 forward primers for TCR Vbeta segments and 13 reverse primers for TCR Jbeta segments was used in the multiplex PCR. The clones in this table, taken by TCRdb from immuneACCESS, are in-frame only. Not every clone is retained; where verified, under half of the shortfall comes from an unresolved V gene, and the cause of the rest is unknown. A total of over 130,000 clones appear in this sample, around three fifths of them only once. The ten top clones hold approximately 1.8% of the sample. The sequencing input was PBMCs. The receptors originated from a male donor in good health and CMV-seronegative.

The rearrangement links TRBV11-2 to TRBJ2-1; the match to TRBD1 covers 9 bases. This CDR3 has 12 amino acids. Trimming at V came to 4 bases and at J to 8 bases, leaving 0 bases not matched to a gene. From germline, CDR1 is SGHAT and CDR2 FQNNGV. CDR3 amino acids: CASSWDRDEQFF. The CDR3 DNA sequence: TGTGCCAGCAGCTGGGACAGGGATGAGCAGTTCTTC.

V usage is TRBV5-6 and J usage is TRBJ1-2; no firm D call. The germline CDR1 and CDR2 sequences are SGHDT and YYEEEE. This CDR3 contains 12 residues. V dropped 1 base and J dropped 2 bases, with 3 bases sitting between them. CDR3 region: CASSLSNYGYTF. In nucleotides, the CDR3 is TGTGCCAGCAGCTTGTCAAACTATGGCTACACCTTC. The whole variable domain, remainder taken from reference TRBV5-6 and TRBJ1-2, is DAGVTQSPTHLIKTRGQQVTLRCSPKSGHDTVSWYQQALGQGPQFIFQYYEEEERQRGNFPDRFSGHQFPNYSSELNVNALLLGDSALYLCASSLSNYGYTFGSGTRLTVV.

This clone was seen a handful of times. The missing conserved phenylalanine or tryptophan at the end of this CDR3 makes a read error likely. The DNA is left out, because the CDR3 cannot be placed on it with certainty; the CDR3 is given as TCRdb lists it. This chain links TRBV12-2 with TRBJ1-2; the tabulated D call, TRBD1, remains unverified against the DNA. TRBV12-2 has pseudogene status. Ends included, the CDR3 has 16 residues. The CDR3 sequence: CASRFRQGHLARGGRD.

The chain links TRBV20-1 to TRBJ2-3, with D possibly TRBD1 on 5 matching bases. V lost 3 bases to trimming and J lost 11 bases, with 12 bases between them. The germline V gene encodes CDR1 DFQATT and CDR2 SNEGSKA (reference sequence). CDR3 length: 11 amino acids. This CDR3 reads CSASWGDVQYF. As DNA, the CDR3 is TGCAGTGCTAGTTGGGGCGATGTGCAGTATTTT.

The J gene is TRBJ1-5, the V gene TRBV28, with D unresolved. Germline V gene lookup returns CDR1 MDHEN and CDR2 SYDVKM. The CDR3 spans 14 residues. Trimming pared 4 bases from V and 4 bases from J, leaving 11 bases between. The CDR3 DNA follows: TGTGCCAGCAGTTACTCATCGGGTAATCAGCCCCAGCATTTT. Its translation: CASSYSSGNQPQHF.

The chain carries TRBV5-1 and TRBJ2-3; TRBD2 matches at 7 bases. V lost 6 bases and J lost 0; bases outside the gene matches: 7. This CDR3 has 15 residues. The germline gives CDR1 SGHRS, CDR2 YFSETQ. CDR3 sequence reads: CASIPGLQSTDTQYF. CDR3 DNA sequence: TGCGCCAGCATACCGGGACTACAAAGCACAGATACGCAGTATTTT.

As for this clone: Within the sample, other DNA sequences also encode this same CDR3. This chain joins TRBV6-1 and TRBJ2-3, with 12 bases fitting TRBD2. The CDR3 runs 14 residues. The V gene end was trimmed by 7 bases and the J gene end by 4 bases; junction bases not matched to a gene: 3. Germline assignment: CDR1 MNHNS and CDR2 SASEGT. CDR3 in amino acids: CASTGLAGPDTQYF. CDR3 DNA: TGTGCCAGCACGGGACTAGCGGGCCCAGATACGCAGTATTTT.

The chain uses TRBV4-3 and TRBJ2-3; 9 bases fit TRBD2. Germline V gives CDR1 LGHNA, CDR2 YSLEER. The CDR3 spans 16 residues. V lost 1 base, J lost 5 bases, and 7 bases stayed unmatched. This CDR3 reads CASSQGGGGAVDTQYF. CDR3 in DNA: TGCGCCAGCAGCCAAGGGGGCGGGGGGGCGGTAGATACGCAGTATTTT.

The V gene is TRBV29-1, the J gene TRBJ2-7, with 9 bases aligning to TRBD1. J lost 2 bases, V lost 4 bases, and 6 bases had no gene match. Germline V gives CDR1 SQVTM, CDR2 ANQGSEA. This CDR3 has 14 amino acids. The CDR3 coding sequence is TGCAGCGTTGGTATAGGGACAGGGCCCTACGAGCAGTACTTC. This gives the protein CSVGIGTGPYEQYF.

The CDR3 loop reads CASKASGQGFLEQYF. CDR3 sequence (DNA): TGTGCCAGCAAAGCATCGGGACAGGGGTTTTTGGAGCAGTACTTC. The rearrangement links TRBV5-6 to TRBJ2-7, with 10 bases lining up with TRBD1. Germline CDR1 reads SGHDT; CDR2 reads YYEEEE. The length of the CDR3 is 15 residues. V shed 6 bases, J shed 7 bases, and the junction held 13 bases outside the gene matches.

The chain recombines TRBV25-1 with TRBJ2-3; 12 bases match TRBD2. CDR3 size: 16 residues. With V trimmed by 6 bases and J by 8 bases, 12 bases remained unmatched. Germline assignment: CDR1 MGHDK and CDR2 SYGVNS. CDR3 loop: CASSEGLAGGISTQYF. The CDR3 DNA follows: TGTGCCAGCAGCGAGGGCCTAGCGGGGGGGATAAGTACGCAGTATTTT.